This TCR beta chain was observed in a study of blood T cell repertoires in COVID-19. Produced via immunoSEQ multiplex PCR; TCRdb's table is partial and in-frame only. Seen here are around 20,000 clones, 85% to 95% observed once, and the top ten hold roughly 4.3%. This clone was seen more than once but under ten times. The CDR3 covers 14 residues. With 2 bases removed from V and 1 base from J, the gap between germline ends came to 9 bases. Germline loops: CDR1 MNHNS, CDR2 SASEGT. This chain links TRBV6-1 with TRBJ2-7; D is unresolved. The specimen was peripheral blood. The receptor comes from a woman between 45 and 65 years old with active COVID-19. CDR3 sequence (DNA): TGTGCCAGCAGTGAATTCGGGTGGTCCTACGAGCAGTACTTC. Residues: CASSEFGWSYEQYF.